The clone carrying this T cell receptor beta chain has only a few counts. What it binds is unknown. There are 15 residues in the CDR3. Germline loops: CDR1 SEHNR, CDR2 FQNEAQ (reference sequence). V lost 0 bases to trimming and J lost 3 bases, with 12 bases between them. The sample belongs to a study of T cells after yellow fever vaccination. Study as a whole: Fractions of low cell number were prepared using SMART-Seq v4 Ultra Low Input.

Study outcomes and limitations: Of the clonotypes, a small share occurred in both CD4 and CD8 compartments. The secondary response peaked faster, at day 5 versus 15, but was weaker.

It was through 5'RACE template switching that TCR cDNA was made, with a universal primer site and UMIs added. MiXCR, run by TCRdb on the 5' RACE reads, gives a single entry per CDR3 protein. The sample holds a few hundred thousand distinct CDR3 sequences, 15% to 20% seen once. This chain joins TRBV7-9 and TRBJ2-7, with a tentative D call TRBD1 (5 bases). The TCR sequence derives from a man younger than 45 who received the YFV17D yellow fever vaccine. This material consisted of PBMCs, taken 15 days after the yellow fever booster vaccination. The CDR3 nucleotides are TGTGCCAGCAGCTTAGCGATAGGGGCTGACTACGAGCAGTACTTC. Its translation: CASSLAIGADYEQYF. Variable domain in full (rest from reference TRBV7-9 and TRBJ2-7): DTGVSQNPRHKITKRGQNVTFRCDPISEHNRLYWYRQTLGQGPEFLTYFQNEAQLEKSRLLSDRFSAERPKGSFSTLEIQRTEQGDSAMYLCASSLAIGADYEQYFGPGTRLTVT.